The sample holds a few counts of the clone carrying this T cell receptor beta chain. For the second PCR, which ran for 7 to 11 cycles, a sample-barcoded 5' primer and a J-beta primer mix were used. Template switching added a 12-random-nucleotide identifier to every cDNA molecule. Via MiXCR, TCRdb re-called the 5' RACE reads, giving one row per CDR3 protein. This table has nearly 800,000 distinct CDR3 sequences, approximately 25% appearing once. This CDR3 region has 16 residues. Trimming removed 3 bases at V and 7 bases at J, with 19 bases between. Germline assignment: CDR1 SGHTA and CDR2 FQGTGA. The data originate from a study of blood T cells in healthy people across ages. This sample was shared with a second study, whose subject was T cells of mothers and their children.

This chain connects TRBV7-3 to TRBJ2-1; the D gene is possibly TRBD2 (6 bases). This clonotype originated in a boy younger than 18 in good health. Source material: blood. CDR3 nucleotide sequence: TGTGCCAGCAGCTTGCTGGGCGGGGTGAGTTTTAATGAGCAGTTCTTC. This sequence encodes CASSLLGGVSFNEQFF.